The 18 T cell receptor beta chains below come from one sample, sequenced in a study of shared clonotypes between healthy human individuals. CD45RO-negative CD8 cells positively selected for CCR7 made up the naive population, which excluded terminally differentiated effector memory CD45RA+ cells. TCRdb's table, derived via immunoSEQ multiplex PCR, lists solely in-frame clones and lacks some. The sample holds around 1.9 million clones, roughly 93% seen once. The sequencing sample was made of naive CD8+ T cells from PBMCs. The receptors shown here come from a man aged 18 to 29 in good health. Some clones in this sample may be carry-over from other donors' samples.

The CDR3 DNA is TGTGCCAGCAGCCGGGTAAATTTCAATGAGCAGTTCTTC. Protein: CASSRVNFNEQFF. The V call is TRBV14, the J call TRBJ2-1; D remains unclear. Trimming removed 4 bases at V and 6 bases at J, with 10 bases between. Germline CDR1 and CDR2: SGHDN and FVKESK. There are 13 residues in the CDR3.

This chain joins TRBV4-1 and TRBJ1-1; D might be TRBD1 (6 bases). V lost 2 bases, J lost 5 bases, and 12 bases lay in between. CDR1 is MGHRA, CDR2 YSYEKL, per germline. This CDR3 spans 14 amino acids. The CDR3 here is CASSQQGLWTEAFF. CDR3 bases: TGCGCCAGCAGCCAACAGGGGCTCTGGACTGAAGCTTTCTTT.

This clone turned up a few times. The chain links TRBV4-1 to TRBJ1-1, with TRBD1 matching over 8 bases. V was pared by 1 base and J by 6 bases, with 4 bases of the junction left unmatched. CDR1 is MGHRA, CDR2 YSYEKL, per germline. CDR3 size: 14 residues. Here the CDR3 DNA reads TGCGCCAGCAGCCAAGGAGCGACAGGGGCTGAAGCTTTCTTT. This encodes CASSQGATGAEAFF.

In its sample, this clone was seen once. J is TRBJ1-2 and V is TRBV9, with TRBD1 matching over 8 bases. From germline, CDR1 is SGDLS and CDR2 YYNGEE. V was clipped by 3 bases and J by 4 bases; unmatched bases: 8. There are 15 residues in the CDR3. In nucleotides, the CDR3 is TGTGCCAGCAGCGGGCTGAGAGGACAGGGCTATGGCTACACCTTC. Translation gives CASSGLRGQGYGYTF. The whole variable domain, filled in from reference TRBV9 and TRBJ1-2, reads DSGVTQTPKHLITATGQRVTLRCSPRSGDLSVYWYQQSLDQGLQFLIQYYNGEERAKGNILERFSAQQFPDLHSELNLSSLELGDSALYFCASSGLRGQGYGYTFGSGTRLTVV.

This clone was seen only once. The chain has TRBV7-9 and TRBJ2-7; 11 bases match TRBD1. Germline CDR1 and CDR2: SEHNR and FQNEAQ (reference sequence). This CDR3 is 14 amino acids long. Trimming at V came to 5 bases and at J to 4 bases, leaving 4 bases not matched to a gene. CDR3 sequence: CASSARDRGYEQYF. The CDR3 coding sequence is TGTGCCAGCAGCGCCCGGGACAGGGGGTACGAGCAGTACTTC.

The gene calls are TRBV4-1 and TRBJ2-7; 7 bases match TRBD1. CDR1 and CDR2 (germline): MGHRA, YSYEKL. V lost 5 bases, J lost 5 bases, and 9 bases stayed unmatched. The CDR3 has 14 residues. Here the CDR3 reads CASSKLDRPHEQYF. Written as DNA, the CDR3 is TGCGCCAGCAGCAAACTGGACAGGCCTCACGAGCAGTACTTC.

This clone was counted between two and nine times. This chain joins TRBV29-1 and TRBJ1-2, with D perhaps TRBD1 (6 bases). V was clipped by 5 bases and J by 8 bases, with 9 bases between them. Germline assignment: CDR1 SQVTM and CDR2 ANQGSEA. There are 10 residues in the CDR3. This CDR3 is CSVSGGGYTF. CDR3 coding DNA: TGCAGCGTTTCTGGGGGCGGCTACACCTTC.

The chain couples TRBV7-8 to TRBJ2-5; 8 bases match TRBD2. Germline values: CDR1 SGHVS, CDR2 FQNEAQ. Trimming removed 5 bases from V and 5 bases from J; junction bases left unmatched: 16. The CDR3 extends over 17 amino acids. CDR3: CASSRGGIAGWAETQYF. CDR3 DNA: TGTGCCAGCAGCCGAGGCGGAATAGCGGGATGGGCGGAGACCCAGTACTTC.

The chain employs TRBV28 and TRBJ2-3; 8 positions agree with TRBD2. This CDR3 is 17 amino acids long. Unmatched junction bases numbered 13, after V lost 5 bases and J lost 3 bases. Germline V lookup: CDR1 MDHEN, CDR2 SYDVKM. CDR3 loop: CASSRLPSGRITDTQYF. The CDR3 region has the DNA TGTGCCAGCAGTCGCCTCCCAAGCGGGAGAATTACAGATACGCAGTATTTT.

The rearrangement uses TRBV6-5 and TRBJ2-7; D is tentatively TRBD1 or TRBD2 (5 bases each). Trimming took 4 bases from V and 2 from J, leaving 15 bases between them. Germline lookup yields CDR1 MNHEY and CDR2 SVGAGI. CDR3 length equals 15 residues. CDR3 DNA: TGTGCCAGCAGTTCGGGACGGCCCAACACCTACGAGCAGTACTTC. The encoded protein is CASSSGRPNTYEQYF.

This clone was counted a few times. The chain couples TRBV19 to TRBJ1-5; D ambiguous. V lost 4 bases, J lost 3 bases, and 13 bases lay in between. The CDR3 has 15 amino acids. Germline CDR1 is LNHDA and CDR2 is SQIVND (reference sequence). CDR3 residues: CASSTEGNDNQPQHF. DNA for the CDR3: TGTGCCAGTAGTACGGAAGGGAATGACAATCAGCCCCAGCATTTT.

The CDR3 loop is CASSFYRPEGYTF. In DNA form, the CDR3 reads TGTGCCAGCAGCTTTTATAGACCGGAGGGCTACACCTTC. J is TRBJ1-2 and V is TRBV5-6; D unclear. The V gene's germline CDR1 is SGHDT and CDR2 YYEEEE. V shed 2 bases and J shed 8 bases, with 13 bases lying between them. The CDR3 sequence is 13 residues long.

The V call is TRBV30, the J call TRBJ2-1; a weak D match, TRBD2 (6 bases). Germline V gene data show CDR1 as GTSNPN and CDR2 as SVGIG (reference sequence). V gave up 5 bases and J gave up 0 bases, with 11 bases separating them. This CDR3 is built from 14 residues. The CDR3 here is CAWHSGSSYNEQFF. The CDR3 DNA follows: TGTGCCTGGCATAGCGGATCCTCCTACAATGAGCAGTTCTTC.

The chain recombines TRBV15 with TRBJ2-7; D gene uncertain. Trimming left V 3 bases short and J 7 bases short, with 13 bases between. CDR1 LNHNV and CDR2 YYDKDF come from the germline V gene (reference sequence). This CDR3 is built from 13 residues. The CDR3 sequence is CATSSLSTTEQYF. Here the CDR3 DNA reads TGTGCCACCAGCAGTCTTTCCACTACGGAGCAGTACTTC.

This clone was recorded only once. Other DNA sequences of this sample code for an identical CDR3. This sequence joins TRBV7-2 and TRBJ2-1; D gene ambiguous. The CDR3 length is 13 residues. Between the trimmed V and J ends, which lost 5 bases and 1 base, there was a span of 6 bases. CDR1 is SGHTA and CDR2 is FQGNSA in the germline V gene. In DNA, the CDR3 is TGTGCCAGCAGCCTATCTTCCTACAATGAGCAGTTCTTC. This translates into CASSLSSYNEQFF.

The J gene is TRBJ2-5, the V gene TRBV9; TRBD2 agrees at 14 bases. The CDR3 is 19 amino acids. V lost 0 bases, J lost 2 bases, and 9 bases stayed unmatched. Germline V lookup: CDR1 SGDLS, CDR2 YYNGEE. In DNA, the CDR3 is TGTGCCAGCAGCGTAGGGGGGACTAGCGGGAGAAGTGGGCAAGAGACCCAGTACTTC. Amino acid sequence: CASSVGGTSGRSGQETQYF.

The chain joins TRBV10-3 to TRBJ2-5; no firm D call. Germline loops: CDR1 ENHRY, CDR2 SYGVKD. V was trimmed by 0 bases and J by 2 bases, leaving 4 bases between them. The CDR3 consists of 13 residues. The CDR3 coding sequence is TGTGCCATCAGTGAGTCTCATCAAGAGACCCAGTACTTC. Amino acids: CAISESHQETQYF.

The chain joins TRBV6-5 to TRBJ1-1; TRBD1 is a possible D gene (6 bases). V lost 2 bases to trimming and J lost 5 bases, with 15 bases between them. This CDR3 contains 15 residues. CDR1 and CDR2 (germline): MNHEY, SVGAGI. Here the CDR3 DNA reads TGTGCCAGCAGTTACGGTACTAGGGGGACGACTGAAGCTTTCTTT. Protein: CASSYGTRGTTEAFF.